The present T cell receptor (beta chain) was sequenced within a study of T cells in Graves' hyperthyroidism and ophthalmopathy. Study at large: Once the initial diagnosis was made, peripheral blood was obtained before any treatment. General study points: Clonotypes that were expanded in thyroid above 0.001 mostly appeared in blood too. The model made its ophthalmopathy prediction, and onset followed a median around six months later.

Around 10 ml fresh peripheral blood yielded the PBMCs. The V gene end was trimmed by 4 bases and the J gene end by 6 bases; junction bases not matched to a gene: 8. Per the germline V gene, CDR1 is SGHRS and CDR2 is YFSETQ. The CDR3 consists of 14 residues. This clonotype showed up many times. What it binds is not known. RNA transcripts provided the source from which TCR beta CDR3 regions were amplified. With the HTBI primer set, the TCR CDR3 went through a first round of RT-PCR. One entry per CDR3 protein, called by TCRdb with MiXCR from the multiplex PCR reads. The table has a few hundred thousand distinct CDR3 sequences, about 14% seen once.

The TCR originated in a woman aged 40 to 50 with Graves' hyperthyroidism. V usage is TRBV5-1 and J usage is TRBJ2-3; 7 nucleotides align to TRBD1. The sequenced sample was blood. The CDR3 here is CASSQGTALDTQYF. The CDR3 DNA reads TGCGCCAGCAGCCAAGGGACAGCCCTGGATACGCAGTATTTT. Based on the CDR3 plus reference TRBV5-1 and TRBJ2-3, the full variable domain is KAGVTQTPRYLIKTRGQQVTLSCSPISGHRSVSWYQQTPGQGLQFLFEYFSETQRNKGNFPGRFSGRQFSNSRSEMNVSTLELGDSALYLCASSQGTALDTQYFGPGTRLTVL.